A selection of T cell receptor beta chains follows, all from one sample in a study of patients and donors after allogeneic stem cell transplantation. TCRdb reprocessed the RT-PCR reads via MiXCR and lists one record per CDR3 protein. The table shows 920,000 or so distinct CDR3 sequences, with about a sixth occurring only once. The specimen sequenced was blood, either unsorted or a sorted T cell fraction (not recorded which). These receptors all come from a human donor who was either an allogeneic HSCT recipient or a stem cell or donor lymphocyte infusion donor (not recorded which). It is not recorded whose cells these are; they may come from a transplant donor. Both conserved end residues are part of each CDR3. A D gene is named only where the DNA matches it firmly. Clone size appears in some rows only: once, few, many, or a class for an expanded clone.

TRBV2	TRBJ1-1	.	.	TGTGCCAGCAGCGCGGAGCAGTTGAACACTGAAGCTTTCTTT	CASSAEQLNTEAFF
TRBV5-1	TRBJ1-1	TRBD1	few	TGCGCCAGCACCGGGGACAGAGGAGGCACTGAAGCTTTCTTT	CASTGDRGGTEAFF
TRBV6-2/TRBV6-3	TRBJ2-3	.	few	TGTGCCAGCAGTTACGACCCCGTGGAAGATACGCAGTATTTT	CASSYDPVEDTQYF
TRBV7-2	TRBJ1-2	.	.	TGTGCCAGCAGTATAGGGAGCCCCTATGGCTACACCTTC	CASSIGSPYGYTF
TRBV20-1	TRBJ1-1	.	few	TGCAGTGCTAGAGATCAACAGGACCTCCGTAAAGAAGCTTTCTTT	CSARDQQDLRKEAFF
TRBV6-1	TRBJ1-2	.	.	TGTGCCAGCAGTGCCTCAGTGGGATATGGCTACACCTTC	CASSASVGYGYTF
TRBV4-3	TRBJ1-5	.	.	TGCGCCAGCAGCCAGGAAGATAGCAATCAGCCCCAGCATTTT	CASSQEDSNQPQHF
TRBV18	TRBJ2-7	.	.	TGTGCCAGCTCACCGCAGACAGTTTACGAGCAGTACTTC	CASSPQTVYEQYF
TRBV7-9	TRBJ2-3	TRBD2	.	TGTGCCAGCAGCTTTTTGACCGGGAGGGATCGCACAGATACGCAGTATTTT	CASSFLTGRDRTDTQYF
TRBV7-8	TRBJ2-3	.	few	TGTGCCAGCAGCTTAGTACGCGGGCCCCTCACAGATACGCAGTATTTT	CASSLVRGPLTDTQYF
TRBV11-2	TRBJ2-4	.	few	TGTGCCAGCAGCACTAAAAACATTCAGTACTTC	CASSTKNIQYF
TRBV20-1	TRBJ1-1	.	few	TGCAGTGCTAGACCTCGTGGGGGGTCCACTGAAGCTTTCTTT	CSARPRGGSTEAFF
TRBV4-1	TRBJ1-1	.	.	TGCGCCAGCAGCCAAGGCGGGACCAATGAAGCTTTCTTT	CASSQGGTNEAFF
TRBV15	TRBJ1-2	.	.	TGTGCCACCAGCAACCGGGACCTATACACCTTC	CATSNRDLYTF
TRBV29-1	TRBJ2-1	.	many	TGCAGCGTGAAGGAGGGGTCGAGCTCCTACAATGAGCAGTTCTTC	CSVKEGSSSYNEQFF
TRBV4-2	TRBJ1-1	TRBD1	.	TGTGCCAGCAGCCCGAGACAGGGACGAATGAACACTGAAGCTTTCTTT	CASSPRQGRMNTEAFF